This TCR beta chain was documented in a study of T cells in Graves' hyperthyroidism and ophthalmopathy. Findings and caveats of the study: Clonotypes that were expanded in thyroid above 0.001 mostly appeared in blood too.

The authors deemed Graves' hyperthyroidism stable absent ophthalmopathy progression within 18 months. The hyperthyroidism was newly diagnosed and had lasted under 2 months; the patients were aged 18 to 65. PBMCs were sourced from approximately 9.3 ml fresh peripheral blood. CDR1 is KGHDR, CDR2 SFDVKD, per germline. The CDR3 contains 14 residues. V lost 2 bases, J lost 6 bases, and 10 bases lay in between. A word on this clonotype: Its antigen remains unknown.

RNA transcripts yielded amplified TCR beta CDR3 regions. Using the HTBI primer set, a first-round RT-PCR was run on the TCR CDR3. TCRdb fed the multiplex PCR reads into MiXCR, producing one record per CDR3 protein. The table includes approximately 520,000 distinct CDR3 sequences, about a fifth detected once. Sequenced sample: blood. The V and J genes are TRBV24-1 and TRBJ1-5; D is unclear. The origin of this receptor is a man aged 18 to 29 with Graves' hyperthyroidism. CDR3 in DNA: TGTGCCACCAGTGATTCACCTGCGATTCAGCCCCAGCATTTT. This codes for CATSDSPAIQPQHF.